The 5 T cell receptor beta chains below were found in one sample sequenced in a study of T cell repertoires in cytomegalovirus infection. TCRdb re-called the reads with MiXCR, one entry per CDR3 protein. Of around 300,000 distinct CDR3 sequences in the sample, around a quarter were seen once. No antigens are known for them. Source: cultured PBMCs, taken from culture after CMV antigen stimulation. The receptors here all came from a human donor in good health (CMV status not recorded). Some clones in this sample may be carry-over from other donors' samples.

This clonotype was counted only a few times. V and J are TRBV18 and TRBJ2-2, with D possibly called TRBD1 or TRBD2 (5 bases each). The V end was cut by 0 bases, the J end by 3 bases, with 11 bases between. CDR1 and CDR2 (germline): KGHSH, LQKENI. The CDR3 is made up of 16 amino acids. The CDR3 region is CASSPPGASHTGELFF. The CDR3, as DNA: TGTGCCAGCTCACCACCTGGGGCTAGCCACACCGGGGAGCTGTTTTTT.

The CDR3 DNA reads as TGTGCCAGCAGCCCTCGACAGGGTGGGGATGAAAAACTGTTTTTT. It yields the protein CASSPRQGGDEKLFF. V gene TRBV7-2 combines with J gene TRBJ1-4; 7 nucleotides line up with TRBD1. Per the germline V gene, CDR1 is SGHTA and CDR2 is FQGNSA. The CDR3 consists of 15 residues. Trimming took 5 bases from V and 6 from J; bases not matched to a gene: 9.

This clonotype appeared a few times. The V call is TRBV7-9, the J call TRBJ2-1, with 7 bases identical to TRBD1. CDR1 is SEHNR, CDR2 FQNEAQ, per germline (reference sequence). There are 14 residues in the CDR3. Unmatched junction bases numbered 6, after V lost 5 bases and J lost 5 bases. The CDR3 sequence is CASSPKTGDNEQFF. In nucleotides, the CDR3 is TGTGCCAGCAGCCCCAAAACAGGGGACAATGAGCAGTTCTTC.

This clonotype showed up just a few times. The CDR3 DNA is TGTGCCAGCAGCTTATTCCAGACAGGGGGCGGCTACACCTTC. Translated, it gives CASSLFQTGGGYTF. The J gene is TRBJ1-2, the V gene TRBV7-9; 10 bases fit TRBD1. Losses at the gene ends were 2 bases for V and 8 bases for J; bases not matched to a gene: 5. The length of the CDR3 is 14 residues. From germline, CDR1 is SEHNR and CDR2 FQNEAQ (reference sequence).

V and J are TRBV5-8 and TRBJ1-1; no clear D. The CDR3 has 15 residues. The germline CDR1 and CDR2 sequences are SGHTS and YDEGEE. With 3 bases removed from V and 8 bases from J, the gap between germline ends came to 20 bases. CDR3 region: CASSSPGSGKSEAFF. CDR3 DNA sequence: TGTGCCAGCAGCTCCCCAGGTTCCGGAAAGTCGGAAGCTTTCTTT.